This entry is about one T cell receptor beta chain. Its target is not known. CDR1 LNHDA and CDR2 SQIVND come from the germline V gene (reference sequence). The CDR3 has 13 amino acids. The V and J ends lost 7 bases and 1 base respectively, with 10 bases between them. The primer mix had 60 Vbeta and 13 Jbeta primers. Repertoires were generated with immunoSEQ multiplex PCR, while TCRdb's copy carries only in-frame clones and drops some. The data contain some 200,000 clones, 75% to 85% of them singletons. These data originate in a study of cytomegalovirus exposure and HLA in healthy donors. Broader study findings: A further, later analysis showed that HLA-associated TCR beta chains (compared with equally common others) were more clonally expanded.

The chain links TRBV19 to TRBJ1-1; D call uncertain. Source material: PBMCs. This receptor was taken from a boy aged 10-17 years in good health and CMV-seronegative. In DNA, the CDR3 is TGTGCCAGTAAGCTCCCCGGGAACACTGAAGCTTTCTTT. Its translation: CASKLPGNTEAFF.